The 29 T cell receptor beta chains presented below share a single source sample, sequenced in a study of blood T cell repertoires in COVID-19. Clones were read by immunoSEQ multiplex PCR, and TCRdb kept only the in-frame ones, dropping some. The data contain 250,000 or so clones, around 84% of them seen just once; the ten biggest clones take up about 7%. The sample was PBMCs or T cells enriched from blood (not recorded which). These receptors originate from a woman aged 45-60 years who had been exposed to COVID-19.

This clone has a single count. The V gene is TRBV28, the J gene TRBJ1-1, with unresolved D. This CDR3 is 12 amino acids long. Germline-derived CDR1 and CDR2 are MDHEN and SYDVKM. V was clipped by 10 bases and J by 1 base, with 10 bases between them. The DNA of the CDR3 is TGTGCCATCCATTCGGGGAACACTGAAGCTTTCTTT. This translates into CAIHSGNTEAFF.

The V and J genes are TRBV7-8 and TRBJ2-5; TRBD2 agrees at 7 bases. V shed 2 bases and J 7 bases; nucleotides not matched to a gene: 7. CDR3 length: 14 residues. CDR1 is SGHVS, CDR2 FQNEAQ, per germline. This CDR3 is CASSLSGGIRTQYF. DNA for the CDR3: TGTGCCAGCAGCTTATCCGGGGGGATCAGGACCCAGTACTTC.

This clone was recorded a few times. The chain joins TRBV5-6 to TRBJ1-1, with 8 bases fitting TRBD1. The germline V gene has CDR1 SGHDT and CDR2 YYEEEE. This CDR3 has 14 amino acids. V was clipped by 6 bases and J by 0 bases; unmatched bases: 4. CDR3 in amino acids: CASTRQGLNTEAFF. The CDR3 DNA reads TGTGCCAGCACCCGACAGGGGTTGAACACTGAAGCTTTCTTT. Full variable domain (outside the CDR3, taken from reference TRBV5-6 and TRBJ1-1): DAGVTQSPTHLIKTRGQQVTLRCSPKSGHDTVSWYQQALGQGPQFIFQYYEEEERQRGNFPDRFSGHQFPNYSSELNVNALLLGDSALYLCASTRQGLNTEAFFGQGTRLTVV.

V and J are TRBV5-1 and TRBJ1-1, with D possibly being TRBD1 (5 bases). This CDR3 is 14 amino acids long. Between the trimmed V and J ends, which lost 0 bases and 7 bases, there was a span of 13 bases. Germline V gene lookup returns CDR1 SGHRS and CDR2 YFSETQ. The CDR3 spells CASSLEARGDEAFF. In DNA, the CDR3 is TGCGCCAGCAGCTTGGAAGCCCGGGGGGATGAAGCTTTCTTT.

This clone was seen just once. This chain uses TRBV2 with TRBJ1-1; D remains ambiguous. Germline values: CDR1 SNHLY, CDR2 FYNNEI. This CDR3 comprises 14 residues. The ends were cut back, 8 bases at V and 3 bases at J, with 16 bases in the middle. The CDR3 DNA sequence: TGTGCCAGCCTTACAACAACCGGAGACACTGAAGCTTTCTTT. Translated, it gives CASLTTTGDTEAFF.

The chain joins TRBV29-1 to TRBJ1-2; D not resolved. The CDR3 contains 11 residues. Trimming cost V 2 bases and J 2 bases, with 3 bases left between them. Germline CDR1 is SQVTM and CDR2 is ANQGSEA. CDR3 protein: CSVEQNYGYTF. The DNA for the CDR3 is TGCAGCGTTGAACAAAACTATGGCTACACCTTC.

V usage is TRBV5-4 and J usage is TRBJ1-1, with D possibly being TRBD1 (5 bases). V lost 3 bases to trimming and J lost 4 bases, with 13 bases between them. Germline CDR1 SGHNT, CDR2 YYREEE (reference sequence). The CDR3 is 14 amino acids. CDR3 DNA: TGTGCCAGCAGCTGGGGATCCGGGGGCACTGAAGCTTTCTTT. Protein product: CASSWGSGGTEAFF. Variable domain in full (rest from reference TRBV5-4 and TRBJ1-1): ETGVTQSPTHLIKTRGQQVTLRCSSQSGHNTVSWYQQALGQGPQFIFQYYREEENGRGNFPPRFSGLQFPNYSSELNVNALELDDSALYLCASSWGSGGTEAFFGQGTRLTVV.

This chain uses TRBV18 with TRBJ1-1; TRBD1 matches at 7 bases. The germline gives CDR1 KGHSH, CDR2 LQKENI. Unmatched junction bases numbered 15, after V lost 1 base and J lost 4 bases. The CDR3 runs 18 residues. In nucleotides, the CDR3 is TGTGCCAGCTCACCACTCTCGGGACAGCCTAAAAAGGGCACTGAAGCTTTCTTT. Protein sequence: CASSPLSGQPKKGTEAFF.

This chain connects TRBV5-4 to TRBJ1-1; 8 positions match TRBD1. V was pared by 4 bases and J by 0 bases, with 11 bases of the junction left unmatched. From germline, CDR1 is SGHNT and CDR2 YYREEE (reference sequence). This CDR3 comprises 17 residues. The CDR3 is CASSRRPGQGMNTEAFF. CDR3 nucleotides: TGTGCCAGCAGCCGTCGACCTGGACAGGGAATGAACACTGAAGCTTTCTTT.

V and J are TRBV12-5 and TRBJ1-1, with TRBD1 identical over 10 bases. CDR1 is LGHNT and CDR2 is FRNRAP in the germline V gene. V shed 5 bases and J 11 bases; nucleotides not matched to a gene: 5. The CDR3 is made up of 12 amino acids. CDR3 nucleotide sequence: TGTGCTAGTGGTGCGGGACAGGGGAGGGCTTTCTTT. Protein: CASGAGQGRAFF.

This clone was observed a single time. This chain uses TRBV10-3 with TRBJ1-3, with D uncertain. CDR1 ENHRY and CDR2 SYGVKD come from the germline V gene. This CDR3 is 13 amino acids long. Trimming stripped 7 bases from V and 0 bases from J, with 7 bases between. CDR3 DNA sequence: TGTGCCATCAAGCTCGACTCTGGAAACACCATATATTTT. Translated, it gives CAIKLDSGNTIYF.

The chain has TRBV3-1 (or the pseudogene TRBV3-2) and TRBJ1-2; 9 positions agree with TRBD1. The CDR3 runs to 17 residues. V shed 0 bases, J shed 3 bases, and the junction held 8 bases outside the gene matches. Germline V gene sequence: CDR1 LGHDT, CDR2 YNNKEL (reference sequence). CDR3 coding DNA: TGTGCCAGCAGCCAAGAAAGACAGGGGGGCTTCCACTATGGCTACACCTTC. Amino acid sequence: CASSQERQGGFHYGYTF.

The gene calls are TRBV28 and TRBJ2-7, with 8 bases that match TRBD1. The CDR3 has 14 residues. Per germline, CDR1 MDHEN and CDR2 SYDVKM. Trimming at V came to 3 bases and at J to 5 bases, leaving 6 bases not matched to a gene. The CDR3 bases are TGTGCCAGCAGTTTCAGGGGGCTCTCTCACGAGCAGTACTTC. Protein: CASSFRGLSHEQYF.

The V and J genes are TRBV12-3 or TRBV12-4 and TRBJ2-5, with D perhaps TRBD1 (5 bases). With 2 bases removed from V and 4 bases from J, the gap between germline ends came to 8 bases. The CDR3 consists of 13 residues. Here the CDR3 reads CASSLTGPETQYF. As DNA, the CDR3 is TGTGCCAGCAGTTTAACAGGCCCAGAGACCCAGTACTTC.

The rearrangement joins TRBV4-1 to TRBJ2-5; 8 bases match TRBD2. Germline values: CDR1 MGHRA, CDR2 YSYEKL. The CDR3 runs 17 residues. Germline trimming cut 0 bases from V and 5 bases from J; bases unmatched to any gene: 11. The CDR3 here is CASSQDLPGLGLETQYF. The CDR3 DNA follows: TGCGCCAGCAGCCAAGATTTGCCGGGACTAGGGTTGGAGACCCAGTACTTC.

The V and J genes are TRBV27 and TRBJ1-1; possible D gene TRBD1, 5 bases. The CDR3 has 14 amino acids. The V gene's germline CDR1 is MNHEY and CDR2 SMNVEV (reference sequence). Trimming took 0 bases from V and 5 from J, leaving 10 bases between them. CDR3 protein: CASSLSWGRTEAFF. The CDR3 coding sequence is TGTGCCAGCAGTTTATCGTGGGGGAGGACTGAAGCTTTCTTT.

This clone was recorded only once. V gene TRBV5-6 combines with J gene TRBJ1-6, with TRBD1 matching 9 bases. Unmatched junction bases numbered 6, after V lost 4 bases and J lost 10 bases. The CDR3 extends over 14 amino acids. Germline CDR1 SGHDT, CDR2 YYEEEE. CDR3 nucleotide sequence: TGTGCCAGCAGCCGAGGACAGGGGAACTCACCCCTCCACTTT. It yields the protein CASSRGQGNSPLHF.

This clone was recorded only once. This CDR3 is CASSPSSILTDNSPLHF. In nucleotides, the CDR3 is TGCGCCAGCAGCCCCTCCTCAATCCTGACAGATAATTCACCCCTCCACTTT. V usage is TRBV5-1 and J usage is TRBJ1-6, with D perhaps matching TRBD1 (5 bases). Trimming left V 4 bases short and J 5 bases short, with 19 bases between. This CDR3 region has 17 residues. Per the germline V gene, CDR1 is SGHRS and CDR2 is YFSETQ.

This clone was detected many times. The rearrangement joins TRBV5-1 to TRBJ2-3; 10 nucleotides agree with TRBD2. Germline assignment: CDR1 SGHRS and CDR2 YFSETQ. The CDR3 extends over 17 amino acids. V shed 0 bases and J 1 base; nucleotides not matched to a gene: 5. This chain's CDR3 is CASSLGSLAGGTDTQYF. The CDR3 DNA follows: TGCGCCAGCAGCTTGGGGAGTCTAGCGGGGGGCACAGATACGCAGTATTTT.

V and J are TRBV10-3 and TRBJ2-2; 9 positions match TRBD2. After removal of 5 bases from V and 3 bases from J, the junction contained 4 bases not matched to a gene. CDR3 size: 15 residues. CDR1 and CDR2 from the germline V gene are ENHRY and SYGVKD. The CDR3 region has the DNA TGTGCCATCAGTTCGACTAGCGGCTACACCGGGGAGCTGTTTTTT. Translated, it gives CAISSTSGYTGELFF.

The rearrangement uses TRBV3-1 (or the pseudogene TRBV3-2) and TRBJ2-3, with 7 bases fitting TRBD2. This CDR3 has 16 residues. Germline CDR1 and CDR2: LGHDT and YNNKEL (reference sequence). V trimming: 4 bases; J trimming: 6 bases; junction bases outside the gene matches: 13. CDR3 DNA sequence: TGTGCCAGCAGCCTTCGACGCGGGGGAGCGTCGGATACGCAGTATTTT. Translating gives CASSLRRGGASDTQYF.

This chain connects TRBV5-4 to TRBJ1-2; the D gene is possibly TRBD1 (6 bases). V lost 4 bases and J 4 bases, leaving 11 bases between the germline ends. The germline CDR1 and CDR2 sequences are SGHNT and YYREEE (reference sequence). The CDR3 has 13 residues. The CDR3 region is CASSRTDSYGYTF. The CDR3 region has the DNA TGTGCCAGCAGCAGGACAGATAGCTATGGCTACACCTTC.

This clone was seen only once. The chain uses TRBV7-9 and TRBJ2-3; D is perhaps TRBD2 (6 bases). Trimming shortened V by 1 base and J by 5 bases, and 13 bases separated the two germline ends. Looked up from germline, CDR1 is SEHNR and CDR2 is FQNEAQ (reference sequence). The CDR3 covers 15 residues. CDR3 amino acids: CASSLGSGRGDTQYF. In DNA form, the CDR3 reads TGTGCCAGCAGCTTAGGGTCGGGGCGGGGAGATACGCAGTATTTT. The full variable domain, with the rest looked up from reference TRBV7-9 and TRBJ2-3, is DTGVSQNPRHKITKRGQNVTFRCDPISEHNRLYWYRQTLGQGPEFLTYFQNEAQLEKSRLLSDRFSAERPKGSFSTLEIQRTEQGDSAMYLCASSLGSGRGDTQYFGPGTRLTVL.

This rearrangement joins TRBV3-1 (or the pseudogene TRBV3-2) to TRBJ2-7, with D maybe TRBD1 (5 bases). CDR3 length equals 15 residues. CDR1 is LGHDT and CDR2 is YNNKEL in the germline V gene (reference sequence). The V end lost 1 base, the J end lost 3 bases, and 13 bases lay between the germline ends. Here the CDR3 DNA reads TGTGCCAGCAGCCAAGGCCGGGCGACAGTCTACGAGCAGTACTTC. It specifies CASSQGRATVYEQYF.

The V and J genes are TRBV19 and TRBJ2-1; D might be TRBD1 (6 bases). The CDR3 is 14 amino acids. The germline V gene has CDR1 LNHDA and CDR2 SQIVND (reference sequence). Trimming cost V 5 bases and J 4 bases, with 12 bases left between them. The CDR3 loop is CASSPDSPYNEQFF. CDR3 sequence (DNA): TGTGCCAGTAGTCCGGACAGCCCGTACAATGAGCAGTTCTTC.

The V call is TRBV28, the J call TRBJ2-7; 7 bases map to TRBD2. V lost 6 bases to trimming and J lost 6 bases; unmatched junction nucleotides: 8. The germline V gene encodes CDR1 MDHEN and CDR2 SYDVKM. This CDR3 is built from 13 residues. This CDR3 reads CASSSGRGIEQYF. In DNA form, the CDR3 reads TGTGCCAGCAGCTCAGGGCGGGGGATCGAGCAGTACTTC.

This clone was detected only a few times. The gene calls are TRBV18 and TRBJ1-4; D call uncertain. This CDR3 region has 16 residues. The V end lost 4 bases, the J end lost 1 base, and 13 bases lay between the germline ends. Germline-derived CDR1 and CDR2 are KGHSH and LQKENI. The chain's CDR3 is CASSRKTGVTNEKLFF. CDR3 bases: TGTGCCAGCTCACGAAAAACCGGGGTAACTAATGAAAAACTGTTTTTT.

This chain's CDR3 is CASSARGVRRNEQFF. The CDR3 DNA follows: TGTGCCAGCAGCGCGCGGGGAGTCCGCCGCAATGAGCAGTTCTTC. The chain uses TRBV5-6 and TRBJ2-1, with TRBD2 as a possible D gene (6 bases). This CDR3 spans 15 amino acids. Germline V gene data show CDR1 as SGHDT and CDR2 as YYEEEE. V was trimmed by 4 bases and J by 6 bases, leaving 17 bases between them.

The rearrangement uses TRBV10-2 and TRBJ1-2, with TRBD1 as a possible D gene (5 bases). V lost 2 bases and J lost 0, with 16 bases in between. Germline CDR1 and CDR2: WSHSY and SAAADI. The CDR3 extends over 17 amino acids. CDR3 loop: CASSEPGGTATNYGYTF. The CDR3 DNA is TGCGCCAGCAGTGAGCCCGGGGGGACGGCTACTAACTATGGCTACACCTTC.